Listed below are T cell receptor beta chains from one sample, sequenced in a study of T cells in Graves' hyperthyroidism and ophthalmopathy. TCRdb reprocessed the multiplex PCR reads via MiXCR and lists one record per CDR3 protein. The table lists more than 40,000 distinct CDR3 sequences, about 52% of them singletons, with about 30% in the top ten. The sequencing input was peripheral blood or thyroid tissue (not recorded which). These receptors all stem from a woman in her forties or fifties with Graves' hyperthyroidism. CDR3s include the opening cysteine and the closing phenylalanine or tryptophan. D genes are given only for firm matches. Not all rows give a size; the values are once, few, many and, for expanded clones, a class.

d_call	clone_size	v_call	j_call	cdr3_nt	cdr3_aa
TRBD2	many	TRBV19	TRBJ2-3	TGTGCCAGTAAATCCGCGGGAGGAGCAGATACGCAGTATTTT	CASKSAGGADTQYF
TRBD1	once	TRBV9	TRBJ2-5	TGTGCCAGCAGCGTACGGCCGGGACAGGGGGCGGCAGAGACCCAGTACTTC	CASSVRPGQGAAETQYF
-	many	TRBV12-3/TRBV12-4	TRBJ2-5	TGTGCCAACGGCGGACTCGAAGAGACCCAGTACTTC	CANGGLEETQYF
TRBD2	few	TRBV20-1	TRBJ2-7	TGCAGCGCTAGCGGGAGTGGCTACGAGCAGTACTTC	CSASGSGYEQYF
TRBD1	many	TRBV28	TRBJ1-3	TGTGCCAGCAGTCCAGGGGGCGCAATAGATGGAAACACCATATATTTT	CASSPGGAIDGNTIYF
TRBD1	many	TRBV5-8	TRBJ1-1	TGTGCCAGCAGCCCGGGACAGGGGCACACTGAAGCTTTCTTT	CASSPGQGHTEAFF
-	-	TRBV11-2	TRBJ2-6	TGTGCCAGCAGCCCCTCAGGGGGGACTGGGGCCAACGTCCTGACTTTC	CASSPSGGTGANVLTF
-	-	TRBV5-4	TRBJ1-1	TGTGCCAGCAGCTGGGAGACAGGCCCATTGAACACTGAAGCTTTCTTT	CASSWETGPLNTEAFF
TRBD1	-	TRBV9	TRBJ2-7	TGTGCCAGCAGCGCTGGGACAGGGACCTACGGGCAGTACTTC	CASSAGTGTYGQYF
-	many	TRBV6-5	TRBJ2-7	TGTGCCAGCAGTTACTCTCCAGGGGAGGGAAGCGAGCAGTACTTC	CASSYSPGEGSEQYF
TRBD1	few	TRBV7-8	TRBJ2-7	TGTGCCAGCAGCATCGGACAGGGGACCTACGAGCAGTACTTC	CASSIGQGTYEQYF
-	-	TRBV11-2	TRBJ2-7	TGTGCCAGCAGCTTGGGCCGGGGCGGCTACTACGAGCAGTACTTC	CASSLGRGGYYEQYF
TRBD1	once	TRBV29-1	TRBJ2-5	TGCAGCGTAGCCAGGGGACAGGGTGGGGAGACCCAGTACTTC	CSVARGQGGETQYF
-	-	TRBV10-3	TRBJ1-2	TGTGCCATCAGGGACAGCCGTACCTACTATGGCTACACCTTC	CAIRDSRTYYGYTF
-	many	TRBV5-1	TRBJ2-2	TGCGCCAGCAGCTTGTTCGGACAATCGAACACCGGGGAGCTGTTTTTT	CASSLFGQSNTGELFF
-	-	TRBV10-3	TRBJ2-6	TGTGCCATCAGTAAACAGGGGGCCAACGTCCTGACTTTC	CAISKQGANVLTF
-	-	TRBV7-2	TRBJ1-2	TGTGCCAGCAGCTTGCATCAGGACTCCCATGGCTACACCTTC	CASSLHQDSHGYTF
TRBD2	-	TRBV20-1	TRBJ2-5	TGCAGTGCTGCTCTAGCGGGAGGGAGGTACGAGACCCAGTACTTC	CSAALAGGRYETQYF
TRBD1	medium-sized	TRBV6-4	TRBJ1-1	TGTGCCAGCAGTCCAGGGGGTGTGAACACTGAAGCTTTCTTT	CASSPGGVNTEAFF
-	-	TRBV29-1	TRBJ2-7	TGCAGCGTTGCCTCGCACCCGTACGAGCAGTACTTC	CSVASHPYEQYF
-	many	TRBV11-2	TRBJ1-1	TGCGCCAGCAGCCAAGATACCCCGTACACTGAAGCTTTCTTT	CASSQDTPYTEAFF
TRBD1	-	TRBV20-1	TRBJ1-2	TGCAGTGTCACAGGGGGCGACTATGGCTACACCTTC	CSVTGGDYGYTF
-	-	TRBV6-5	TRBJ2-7	TGTGCCAGCAGTTTCGTCGGGGGCTACCGCTCCTACGAGCAGTACTTC	CASSFVGGYRSYEQYF
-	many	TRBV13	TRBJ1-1	TGTGCCAGCAGCTTAGATTCCCGGGTGCGGATGAACACTGAAGCTTTCTTT	CASSLDSRVRMNTEAFF